This is a list of T cell receptor beta chains from one sample in a study of control samples from healthy donors and cancer patients. Profiled with immunoSEQ multiplex PCR; TCRdb holds only in-frame clones, not every one. The sample carries about 120,000 clones, around nine tenths recorded once. Sequenced sample: blood. The receptors stem from a man aged 25 to 45 in good health. CDR3s include the opening cysteine and the closing phenylalanine or tryptophan. The D gene is left open where the match is weak. Expanded clones get a size class; other rows say once, few or many, or leave the size out.

j_call v_call d_call clone_size cdr3_nt cdr3_aa
TRBJ2-3 TRBV9 - - TGTGCCAGCAGCCCCCTCAACCCGGGGTTTTTGACAGATACGCAGTATTTT CASSPLNPGFLTDTQYF
TRBJ2-1 TRBV12-5 TRBD1 once TGTGCTAGTGGTTTCCCCGGGACAGGGAATCGGGATGAGCAGTTCTTC CASGFPGTGNRDEQFF
TRBJ2-5 TRBV5-1 - - TGCGCCAGCAGCTACCGACAGCCTCAAGAGACCCAGTACTTC CASSYRQPQETQYF
TRBJ2-5 TRBV10-3 - - TGTGCCATCAGTGAAATAGAACGGGTTGGAGAGACCCAGTACTTC CAISEIERVGETQYF
TRBJ1-2 TRBV27 - - TGTGCCAGCAGTTTGAGTTGGGGTCGCAACTATGGCTACACCTTC CASSLSWGRNYGYTF
TRBJ2-3 TRBV19 - - TGTGCCAGTAGTATACCACAAGATACGCAGTATTTT CASSIPQDTQYF
TRBJ1-1 TRBV29-1 - - TGCAGCGTCAGGGTGGGCACTGAAGCTTTCTTT CSVRVGTEAFF
TRBJ1-6 TRBV5-1 - - TGCGCCAGCAGCCCGTACCCCGGGACATCAAATTCACCCCTCCACTTT CASSPYPGTSNSPLHF
TRBJ2-7 TRBV6-1 TRBD2 - TGTGCCAGCAGTGAAGGAGGACTAGCCCCCTACGAGCAGTACTTC CASSEGGLAPYEQYF
TRBJ1-2 TRBV12-3/TRBV12-4 - - TGTGCCAGCAGTCCAGGGGACTATGGCTACACCTTC CASSPGDYGYTF
TRBJ1-1 TRBV5-6 TRBD1 - TGTGCCAGCAGCTTCGAACAGGGGAAAGACACTGAAGCTTTCTTT CASSFEQGKDTEAFF
TRBJ2-5 TRBV5-1 - - TGCGCCAGCAGCCCACCAGGGGAAGGAGAGACCCAGTACTTC CASSPPGEGETQYF
TRBJ1-2 TRBV9 TRBD1 - TGTGCCAGCAGCGCCCAGACAGGGAGTAGCTATGGCTACACCTTC CASSAQTGSSYGYTF
TRBJ1-1 TRBV10-3 - many TGTGCCATCATCAGGGCCCCCCCAGAAGAAGCTTTCTTT CAIIRAPPEEAFF
TRBJ1-2 TRBV30 - - TGTGCCTGCCCCAACCCGTATGGCTACACCTTC CACPNPYGYTF
TRBJ1-1 TRBV7-2 - - TGTGCCAGCAGCTTAACCGGGGTGAGGACTGAAGCTTTCTTT CASSLTGVRTEAFF
TRBJ2-3 TRBV2 - once TGTGCCAGCAGTGTGGACAGAACTAGCACAGATACGCAGTATTTT CASSVDRTSTDTQYF
TRBJ1-6 TRBV30 - - TGTGCCTGGAGTGGAGTTAGCTCCTATAATTCACCCCTCCACTTT CAWSGVSSYNSPLHF
TRBJ2-4 TRBV30 - - TGTGCCTGGGACCGACAGGTAGAAAAAAACATTCAGTACTTC CAWDRQVEKNIQYF
TRBJ1-6 TRBV19 - - TGTGCAAGTACGGGGGGCAGCTCCTATAATTCACCCCTCCACTTT CASTGGSSYNSPLHF
TRBJ1-6 TRBV6-2/TRBV6-3 - - TGTGCCAGCAGTTCTAAGACCTCACCCCTCCACTTT CASSSKTSPLHF
TRBJ1-5 TRBV19 - few TGTGCCAGTAGTACGACAGGAGGCAATCAGCCCCAGCATTTT CASSTTGGNQPQHF
TRBJ1-4 TRBV18 - - TGTGCCAGCTCACCACGTGAATCAGGGTCTGAAAAACTGTTTTTT CASSPRESGSEKLFF
TRBJ1-5 TRBV19 - - TGTGCCAGTACCGTAGGGAGAGGGCCGAATCAGCCCCAGCATTTT CASTVGRGPNQPQHF
TRBJ1-2 TRBV11-2 TRBD1 - TGTGCCAGCAGCCCCTCGGGACAGAGATCCTGCACCTTC CASSPSGQRSCTF
TRBJ1-2 TRBV6-4 TRBD1 - TGTGCCAGCAGTGACACACAGGGGGATGGCTACACCTTC CASSDTQGDGYTF
TRBJ2-3 TRBV18 TRBD2 - TGTGCCAGCTCACCCACCTTGGCGGGGGGCACAGATACGCAGTATTTT CASSPTLAGGTDTQYF
TRBJ2-7 TRBV18 TRBD1 - TGTGCCAGCTCACCCGGGACAGCCTACGAGCAGTACTTC CASSPGTAYEQYF
TRBJ1-2 TRBV6-6 - - TGTGCCAGCGATGTCAGGAACTATGGCTACACCTTC CASDVRNYGYTF
TRBJ1-3 TRBV4-1 - once TGCGCCAGCAGCCAAACCGCGGACGTCCTTGGGGACACCATATATTTT CASSQTADVLGDTIYF
TRBJ1-6 TRBV2 - - TGTGCCAGCAGTGAAGAGTTGGGTTCACCCCTCCACTTT CASSEELGSPLHF
TRBJ2-3 TRBV7-2 - - TGTGCCACCGGCGGGTATACAGATACGCAGTATTTT CATGGYTDTQYF